The 27 T cell receptor beta chains listed next were all sequenced from one sample in a study of Graves' ophthalmopathy and Graves' hyperthyroidism. For repertoire sequencing, the TCR beta CDR3 regions were amplified from RNA transcripts. HTBI primers primed a first-round RT-PCR, and a second-round multiplex PCR followed. TCRdb fed the multiplex PCR reads into MiXCR, producing one record per CDR3 protein. The top ten clones hold around 45% of a sample with under 250,000 distinct CDR3 sequences, 20% to 25% of them seen once. The sample consisted of peripheral blood. The source of these receptors is a woman in her forties or fifties with Graves' ophthalmopathy.

A remark on this clonotype: At one end, the junction sequence differs from germline, possibly due to a read error. The chain combines TRBV25-1 with TRBJ2-2; D may be TRBD1 or TRBD2 (5 bases each). The germline CDR1 and CDR2 sequences are MGHDK and SYGVNS. The CDR3 is 14 residues long. Here the CDR3 reads CASSRQSNTGEPFF. The CDR3 DNA sequence: TGTGCCAGCAGCCGACAGTCGAACACCGGGGAGCCGTTTTTT.

This clonotype was recorded at least ten times. This chain links TRBV20-1 with TRBJ2-5; D unresolved. Trimming shortened V by 0 bases and J by 0 bases, and 5 bases separated the two germline ends. Germline V lookup: CDR1 DFQATT, CDR2 SNEGSKA (reference sequence). The CDR3 is made up of 13 amino acids. The CDR3 bases are TGCAGTGCTAGAGATCCAAACCAAGAGACCCAGTACTTC. Amino acid sequence: CSARDPNQETQYF.

This clonotype occurred a few times. This likely stems from a read error, as it lies one base from a far larger clone. V is TRBV5-6 and J is TRBJ2-2, with D hard to call. Germline lookup yields CDR1 SGHDT and CDR2 YYEEEE. Trimming took off 5 bases at V and 1 base at J, with 3 bases between the two ends. This CDR3 has 12 residues. In DNA, the CDR3 is TGTGCCAGCAGTGTGAACACCGGGGAGCTGTTTTTT. Translation: CASSVNTGELFF.

V is TRBV7-2 and J is TRBJ2-2; no definite D call. CDR1 is SGHTA, CDR2 FQGNSA, per germline. The CDR3 runs 14 residues. V was trimmed by 0 bases and J by 5 bases, leaving 7 bases between them. This CDR3 reads CASSLAKATGELFF. The CDR3 region has the DNA TGTGCCAGCAGCTTAGCGAAAGCTACCGGGGAGCTGTTTTTT. Looking up the rest from reference TRBV7-2 and TRBJ2-2 gives the full variable domain: GAGVSQSPSNKVTEKGKDVELRCDPISGHTALYWYRQSLGQGLEFLIYFQGNSAPDKSGLPSDRFSAERTGGSVSTLTIQRTQQEDSAVYLCASSLAKATGELFFGEGSRLTVL.

At least ten counts were recorded for this clonotype. This chain uses TRBV2 with TRBJ1-2; D uncertain. V was trimmed by 7 bases and J by 8 bases, leaving 14 bases between them. Germline values: CDR1 SNHLY, CDR2 FYNNEI. This CDR3 spans 12 amino acids. CDR3 residues: CASKKGGLGYTF. In DNA, the CDR3 is TGTGCCAGCAAAAAGGGCGGCCTAGGCTACACCTTC. The variable domain in full, with the rest retrieved from reference TRBV2 and TRBJ1-2, is EPEVTQTPSHQVTQMGQEVILRCVPISNHLYFYWYRQILGQKVEFLVSFYNNEISEKSEIFDDQFSVERPDGSNFTLKIRSTKLEDSAMYFCASKKGGLGYTFGSGTRLTVV.

In this sample, this clonotype turned up many times. The rearrangement uses TRBV2 and TRBJ2-5; possible D gene TRBD1, 6 bases. The V end lost 6 bases, the J end lost 5 bases, and 16 bases lay between the germline ends. The CDR3 loop spans 14 amino acids. Germline loops: CDR1 SNHLY, CDR2 FYNNEI. The CDR3 DNA is TGTGCCAGCAGCTATACAGGGTCCGGGGAGACCCAGTACTTC. Protein product: CASSYTGSGETQYF.

This clonotype came up many times. This rearrangement joins TRBV6-5 to TRBJ1-2; D might be TRBD1 (5 bases). Deletions cut 5 bases from V and 0 bases from J, with 10 bases between. Per the germline V gene, CDR1 is MNHEY and CDR2 is SVGAGI. The CDR3 length is 14 residues. As DNA, the CDR3 is TGTGCCAGCAGTAGAGGGGCAGCTAACTATGGCTACACCTTC. Translated: CASSRGAANYGYTF.

The V call is TRBV11-2, the J call TRBJ2-7; D gene ambiguous. The length of the CDR3 is 11 residues. Trimming shortened V by 2 bases and J by 6 bases, and 5 bases separated the two germline ends. Looked up from germline, CDR1 is SGHAT and CDR2 is FQNNGV. The CDR3 is CASSLYSEQYF. The CDR3 region has the DNA TGTGCCAGCAGCTTATACTCCGAGCAGTACTTC.

In this sample, this clonotype turned up many times. This chain uses TRBV7-6 with TRBJ1-2, with D unresolved. V gave up 1 base and J gave up 4 bases, with 10 bases separating them. The CDR3 runs to 14 residues. CDR1 is SGHVS and CDR2 is FNYEAQ in the germline V gene. This chain's CDR3 is CASSLGRGSYGYTF. In DNA form, the CDR3 reads TGTGCCAGCAGCTTAGGTCGTGGGTCCTATGGCTACACCTTC.

This clonotype was recorded at least ten times. This chain links TRBV5-1 with TRBJ1-2; TRBD1 matches at 7 bases. This CDR3 contains 12 residues. The trim removed 5 bases at V and 5 bases at J, leaving 3 bases unmatched. From germline, CDR1 is SGHRS and CDR2 YFSETQ. The CDR3 bases are TGCGCCAGCAGTCGGGACAGATATGGCTACACCTTC. The encoded protein is CASSRDRYGYTF.

The chain's CDR3 is CASSYGAGYGYTF. CDR3 DNA: TGCGCCAGCAGCTACGGGGCAGGCTATGGCTACACCTTC. This rearrangement joins TRBV5-1 to TRBJ1-2, with D maybe TRBD1 (5 bases). Looked up from germline, CDR1 is SGHRS and CDR2 is YFSETQ. The CDR3 contains 13 residues. The V end lost 3 bases, the J end lost 4 bases, and 10 bases lay between the germline ends.

The chain recombines TRBV6-1 with TRBJ2-2; 7 positions match TRBD1. The CDR3 loop spans 13 amino acids. The germline V gene encodes CDR1 MNHNS and CDR2 SASEGT. Losses at the gene ends were 11 bases for V and 4 bases for J; bases not matched to a gene: 7. The CDR3 coding sequence is TGTGCCGGAGACAGGGTAGGCACCGGGGAGCTGTTTTTT. Protein: CAGDRVGTGELFF.

There are a few counts of this clonotype. The rearrangement joins TRBV6-1 to TRBJ1-2; TRBD1 might be the D (5 bases). Germline assignment: CDR1 MNHNS and CDR2 SASEGT. Trimming pared 4 bases from V and 6 bases from J, leaving 15 bases between. This CDR3 region has 14 residues. For the CDR3, the DNA is TGTGCCAGCAGTGGGGAGGCGGGACTTCATGGCTACACCTTC. It translates to CASSGEAGLHGYTF.

This clonotype was found many times. This chain uses TRBV6-2 or TRBV6-3 with TRBJ2-7, with TRBD2 identical over 9 bases. This CDR3 contains 16 residues. The V gene end was trimmed by 7 bases and the J gene end by 5 bases; junction bases not matched to a gene: 15. Germline CDR1 reads MNHEY; CDR2 reads SVGEGT. The CDR3 bases are TGTGCCAGCAAAGTAGCGGGAGCTAGAGGTATCCACGAGCAGTACTTC. Its protein is CASKVAGARGIHEQYF.

This clonotype has a count of ten or more. DNA of the CDR3: TGTGCCAGCAGCTCAGAGCTAGCGGGAGGGGACGAGCAGTACTTC. Protein product: CASSSELAGGDEQYF. This sequence joins TRBV11-2 and TRBJ2-7; 12 bases agree with TRBD2. V gave up 4 bases and J gave up 5 bases; unmatched junction bases: 6. The CDR3 has 15 residues. Germline CDR1 SGHAT, CDR2 FQNNGV.

This clonotype was observed many times. The V and J genes are TRBV29-1 and TRBJ1-1, with D unclear. Trimming removed 2 bases at V and 2 bases at J, with 0 bases between. Looked up from germline, CDR1 is SQVTM and CDR2 is ANQGSEA. The CDR3 is 10 residues long. The CDR3 loop reads CSVENTEAFF. CDR3 sequence (DNA): TGCAGCGTTGAAAACACTGAAGCTTTCTTT.

This clonotype was recorded at least ten times. V is TRBV9 and J is TRBJ2-5; 7 nucleotides line up with TRBD2. Trimming at V came to 7 bases and at J to 3 bases, leaving 0 bases not matched to a gene. The CDR3 has 11 amino acids. Germline V lookup: CDR1 SGDLS, CDR2 YYNGEE. The CDR3 DNA reads as TGTGCCAGCGGGAGGGAAGAGACCCAGTACTTC. Translation gives CASGREETQYF.

This clonotype was recorded many times. This sequence joins TRBV5-1 and TRBJ2-7; D is possibly TRBD2 (7 bases). The CDR3 loop spans 16 amino acids. In germline, CDR1 is SGHRS, CDR2 YFSETQ. With 2 bases removed from V and 1 base from J, the gap between germline ends came to 16 bases. CDR3 nucleotides: TGCGCCAGCAGCTTTTCTGGGGGGGCTGAATCCTACGAGCAGTACTTC. Its translation is CASSFSGGAESYEQYF.

This clonotype was observed at least ten times. The V gene is TRBV12-3 or TRBV12-4, the J gene TRBJ2-4; 8 bases line up with TRBD1. Trimming at V came to 5 bases and at J to 6 bases, leaving 3 bases not matched to a gene. The CDR3 covers 13 residues. CDR3 sequence (DNA): TGTGCCAGCAGTAAAGACAGGGGAAACATTCAGTACTTC. It is translated as CASSKDRGNIQYF.

This clonotype was recorded at least ten times. The J gene is TRBJ2-2, the V gene TRBV6-5; the match to TRBD2 covers 13 bases. Per the germline V gene, CDR1 is MNHEY and CDR2 is SVGAGI. CDR3 length: 14 residues. V shed 6 bases and J 7 bases; nucleotides not matched to a gene: 2. The CDR3 DNA is TGTGCCAGCAGAAGGACTAGCGGGAGCGGGGAGCTGTTTTTT. Translating it yields CASRRTSGSGELFF.

The rearrangement links TRBV11-2 to TRBJ2-7; 11 nucleotides match TRBD2. CDR3 length: 14 residues. Per the germline V gene, CDR1 is SGHAT and CDR2 is FQNNGV. After removal of 5 bases from V and 9 bases from J, the junction contained 9 bases not matched to a gene. The CDR3 DNA reads TGTGCCAGCAGCCAAACTAGCGGGAGAAAAGGGCAGTACTTC. Translated: CASSQTSGRKGQYF.

A remark on this clonotype: At one of its ends the junction is not consistent with the germline gene, which may arise from a read error. This rearrangement joins TRBV12-3 or TRBV12-4 to TRBJ1-5; D gene uncertain. This CDR3 contains 15 residues. The CDR3: CASSSRKGGPQPQPF. The CDR3 nucleotides are TGTGCCAGCAGTTCGAGGAAAGGTGGTCCTCAGCCCCAGCCTTTT.

This clonotype has just a few counts. DNA for the CDR3: TGTGCCAGCTCACCACCGTCACGGTACACCGGGGAGCTGTTTTTT. The encoded protein is CASSPPSRYTGELFF. The chain carries TRBV18 and TRBJ2-2; D ambiguous. This CDR3 comprises 15 residues. The V gene lost 0 bases and the J gene lost 3 bases, with 8 bases spanning the gap. Germline V gene lookup returns CDR1 KGHSH and CDR2 LQKENI.

A note on this clonotype: The germline gene is not matched at one end of the junction; a read error may be the cause. This chain joins TRBV5-1 and TRBJ2-7; D call uncertain. The CDR3 runs 11 residues. Looked up from germline, CDR1 is SGHRS and CDR2 is YFSETQ. Written as DNA, the CDR3 is TGCGTCAGCAGCCATAACTACGAGCAGTACTTC. Amino acids: CVSSHNYEQYF. The full variable domain, with the rest looked up from reference TRBV5-1 and TRBJ2-7, is KAGVTQTPRYLIKTRGQQVTLSCSPISGHRSVSWYQQTPGQGLQFLFEYFSETQRNKGNFPGRFSGRQFSNSRSEMNVSTLELGDSALYLCVSSHNYEQYFGPGTRLTVT.

This clonotype came up many times. V usage is TRBV6-2 or TRBV6-3 and J usage is TRBJ2-7; 9 bases agree with TRBD2. There are 15 residues in the CDR3. V was clipped by 2 bases and J by 3 bases; unmatched bases: 5. Germline assignment: CDR1 MNHEY and CDR2 SVGEGT. The CDR3: CASSYGGRVLYEQYF. As DNA, the CDR3 is TGTGCCAGCAGTTACGGCGGGAGGGTCCTCTACGAGCAGTACTTC.

In this sample, this clonotype turned up many times. The chain uses TRBV20-1 and TRBJ2-5; 8 bases are a match to TRBD2. The CDR3 is 13 residues long. The junction had 11 bases not matched to a gene; V was cut back by 7 bases and J by 7 bases. Germline V gene data show CDR1 as DFQATT and CDR2 as SNEGSKA (reference sequence). The CDR3 protein is CSGRVAGTATQYF. The CDR3 DNA follows: TGCAGTGGTAGGGTAGCGGGAACGGCGACCCAGTACTTC.

This clonotype was observed at least ten times. The V call is TRBV19, the J call TRBJ1-5; tentative D call: TRBD1 (5 bases). Germline-derived CDR1 and CDR2 are LNHDA and SQIVND (reference sequence). V lost 3 bases and J lost 7, with 13 bases in between. This CDR3 is built from 14 residues. The CDR3 DNA is TGTGCCAGTAGTATCTCGGGGCAGGGCCAGCCCCAGCATTTT. Translating gives CASSISGQGQPQHF.